This T cell receptor beta chain was obtained from a study of low-dose radiotherapy and immunotherapy resistance in tumors. The table lists this clonotype with many counts. Covering alpha and beta chains, TRAV- and TRBV-specific primers were used for the first-strand cDNA. With a constant-region primer and a V-primer adapter, TCRs were subjected to 20 PCR cycles of amplification. TCRdb passed the reads through MiXCR, listing each CDR3 protein once. The table has more than 85,000 distinct CDR3 sequences, roughly a tenth seen once; the top ten hold more than 0.85%. Germline V gene lookup returns CDR1 MNHEY and CDR2 SVGEGT. V lost 5 bases and J lost 0, with 16 bases in between. The length of the CDR3 is 16 residues. Indicated time point: before trial treatment.

Sequenced material: PBMCs, taken before treatment. This sequence was found in a male donor with prostate cancer. This chain joins TRBV6-2 or TRBV6-3 and TRBJ1-1, with D unclear. The CDR3 bases are TGTGCCAGCAGTCCCCGGGAAACAAGCCTGAACACTGAAGCTTTCTTT. Translated, it gives CASSPRETSLNTEAFF.